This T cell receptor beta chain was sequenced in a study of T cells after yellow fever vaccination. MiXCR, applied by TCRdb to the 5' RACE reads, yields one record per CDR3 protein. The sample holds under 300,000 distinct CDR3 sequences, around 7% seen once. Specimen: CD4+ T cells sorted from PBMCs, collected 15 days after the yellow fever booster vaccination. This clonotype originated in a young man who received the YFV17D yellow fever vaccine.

Written as DNA, the CDR3 is TGTGCCAGCAGCTTAGCGCCCATCGGCGGGAGGGCCCAAGATACGCAGTATTTT. It yields the protein CASSLAPIGGRAQDTQYF. The chain recombines TRBV11-1 with TRBJ2-3; 9 nucleotides line up with TRBD2. This CDR3 contains 18 residues. Losses at the gene ends were 0 bases for V and 5 bases for J; bases not matched to a gene: 12. In germline, CDR1 is SGHAT, CDR2 FQDESV (reference sequence). Using reference TRBV11-1 and TRBJ2-3 for the parts outside the CDR3, the full variable domain is EAEVAQSPRYKITEKSQAVAFWCDPISGHATLYWYRQILGQGPELLVQFQDESVVDDSQLPKDRFSAERLKGVDSTLKIQPAELGDSAMYLCASSLAPIGGRAQDTQYFGPGTRLTVL.